In its sample, the clone carrying this T cell receptor beta chain was seen a few times. Per the study methods: Amplification from reference gene primers served as the basis for estimated nucleated cell counts. Generated by immunoSEQ multiplex PCR, the TCRdb table keeps only in-frame clones and is missing some. The V and J calls and clone size come from that table; D and trimming were worked out from the DNA. This repertoire shows tens of thousands of clones, around 82% found once; its top ten account for around 6.5%. This sample stems from a study of blood T cell repertoires in COVID-19. Germline V CDR1 and CDR2: LNHDA, SQIVND (reference sequence). The CDR3 runs 13 residues. The junction had 3 bases not matched to a gene; V was cut back by 6 bases and J by 4 bases.

This sequence joins TRBV19 and TRBJ1-3, with 7 bases identical to TRBD1. Material: peripheral blood. The sequence came from a human donor in a cohort sampled during active COVID-19. The CDR3 DNA sequence: TGTGCCAGTAGCATGGACAGGGGAAACACCATATATTTT. It yields the protein CASSMDRGNTIYF.